This T cell receptor (beta chain) was obtained from a study of blood T cell repertoires in COVID-19. Study in general: Sites across the United States, Italy and Spain contributed samples from acute and convalescent COVID-19.

Per the authors' pipeline: Cell counts per sample came from amplifying reference gene primers. Using immunoSEQ multiplex PCR, the repertoire was profiled, and TCRdb retains in-frame clones only, with some absent. The V and J calls and clone size were taken over from that table, and D and trimming were inferred from the DNA. The sample has 60,000 to 65,000 clones, 75% to 85% seen once. Per the germline V gene, CDR1 is MNHNS and CDR2 is SASEGT. The CDR3 contains 14 residues. The V end lost 5 bases, the J end lost 7 bases, and 15 bases lay between the germline ends. The source is a woman between 55 and 75 years old with acute or convalescent COVID-19. Material for sequencing was peripheral blood. The chain combines TRBV6-1 with TRBJ2-1; TRBD2 might be the D (6 bases). Here the CDR3 DNA reads TGTGCCAGCAGTCCGACCGGGGCGGGGAATGAGCAGTTCTTC. Translation gives CASSPTGAGNEQFF.